The 8 T cell receptor beta chains in this list originate from one sample, sequenced in a study of T cell responses to AZD1222 COVID-19 vaccine. The table came from immunoSEQ multiplex PCR; TCRdb's copy has only in-frame clones and leaves some out. The sample lists 130,000 or so clones; about 91% were seen once. The sequenced sample was peripheral blood, obtained 28 days after the second AZD1222 dose. The origin of the receptors is an adult who received the AZD1222 COVID-19 vaccine.

The genes are TRBV7-3 and TRBJ2-1; 13 nucleotides agree with TRBD2. V shed 5 bases, J shed 2 bases, and the junction held 9 bases outside the gene matches. The CDR3 extends over 18 amino acids. Germline-derived CDR1 and CDR2 are SGHTA and FQGTGA. The CDR3 DNA follows: TGTGCCAGCAGCCCGGGACTAGCGGGAACCCGGGCCTACAATGAGCAGTTCTTC. This translates into CASSPGLAGTRAYNEQFF.

The V and J genes are TRBV19 and TRBJ1-2; 10 bases map to TRBD1. The V gene end was trimmed by 5 bases and the J gene end by 8 bases; junction bases not matched to a gene: 5. This CDR3 spans 13 amino acids. CDR1 LNHDA and CDR2 SQIVND come from the germline V gene (reference sequence). This CDR3 reads CASSLRDRGGYTF. CDR3 nucleotides: TGTGCCAGTAGTCTCCGGGACAGGGGCGGCTACACCTTC. Based on the CDR3 plus reference TRBV19 and TRBJ1-2, the full variable domain is DGGITQSPKYLFRKEGQNVTLSCEQNLNHDAMYWYRQDPGQGLRLIYYSQIVNDFQKGDIAEGYSVSREKKESFPLTVTSAQKNPTAFYLCASSLRDRGGYTFGSGTRLTVV.

CDR3 region: CASSVGPMRGFSTDTQYF. The CDR3, as DNA: TGTGCCAGCAGCGTAGGCCCGATGCGGGGGTTTAGCACAGATACGCAGTATTTT. The chain links TRBV9 to TRBJ2-3; 7 bases map to TRBD2. This CDR3 is built from 18 residues. From germline, CDR1 is SGDLS and CDR2 YYNGEE. Trimming removed 0 bases from V and 0 bases from J; junction bases left unmatched: 10.

J is TRBJ2-1 and V is TRBV11-1; D is possibly TRBD2 (7 bases). Per germline, CDR1 SGHAT and CDR2 FQDESV (reference sequence). The CDR3 length is 15 residues. The V end lost 4 bases, the J end lost 7 bases, and 17 bases lay between the germline ends. DNA of the CDR3: TGTGCCAGCAGCTACGGGGGGCAGGGGTTTAATGAGCAGTTCTTC. It specifies CASSYGGQGFNEQFF.

V and J are TRBV29-1 and TRBJ1-3; maybe TRBD1 (6 bases). The CDR3 totals 13 residues. The germline CDR1 and CDR2 sequences are SQVTM and ANQGSEA. The ends were cut back, 3 bases at V and 6 bases at J, with 12 bases in the middle. This CDR3 reads CSVDRGLQNTIYF. The DNA of the CDR3 is TGCAGCGTTGACAGGGGTTTACAAAACACCATATATTTT.

A remark on this clone: Distinct nucleotide sequences in the sample also encode this CDR3. The chain employs TRBV3-1 (or the pseudogene TRBV3-2) and TRBJ1-2; 8 bases map to TRBD1. Trimming cost V 4 bases and J 4 bases; bases outside gene matches: 2. The CDR3 sequence is 13 residues long. Germline V gives CDR1 LGHDT, CDR2 YNNKEL (reference sequence). This CDR3 reads CASSPGTGYGYTF. CDR3 sequence (DNA): TGTGCCAGCAGCCCCGGGACAGGCTATGGCTACACCTTC.

V and J are TRBV6-6 and TRBJ2-7, with D unresolved. CDR1 is MNHNY, CDR2 SVGAGI, per germline (reference sequence). V shed 5 bases and J shed 1 base, with 18 bases lying between them. This CDR3 region has 16 residues. The chain's CDR3 is CASSGPRAPLSYEQYV. DNA of the CDR3: TGTGCCAGCAGTGGCCCTAGGGCCCCCCTATCCTACGAGCAGTACGTC.

The rearrangement joins TRBV9 to TRBJ2-3, with TRBD1 matching 9 bases. V dropped 4 bases and J dropped 4; count of bases not matched to a gene: 13. CDR1 SGDLS and CDR2 YYNGEE come from the germline V gene. CDR3 length: 17 residues. This chain's CDR3 is CASSLGAVQGAADTQYF. DNA for the CDR3: TGTGCCAGCAGCTTGGGGGCTGTACAGGGGGCGGCAGATACGCAGTATTTT.